The source of this T cell receptor (beta chain) is a study of identical twins. TCRdb itself ran the 5' RACE reads through MiXCR, one entry per CDR3 protein. The repertoire holds about 240,000 distinct CDR3 sequences, with over 9.5% as singletons. This clonotype was seen a few times. The antigen is unknown. Study-wide points: Cord blood's abundant beta clonotypes had fewer insertions, unlike memory repertoires. Modelling underestimated the level of out-of-frame TCR alpha sharing observed in monozygotic twins. Conclusions were based on cross-sectional statistical analysis, without following the same donors.

CDR3 length equals 13 residues. Deletions cut 6 bases from V and 4 bases from J, with 14 bases between. In germline, CDR1 is DFQATT, CDR2 SNEGSKA (reference sequence). Among all donors, each was a healthy Caucasian. The same sample was also studied in work on yellow fever vaccine responses in identical twins.

This rearrangement joins TRBV20-1 to TRBJ2-3, with no clear D. The receptor's source is a woman between 18 and 29 years old in good health. The sample was memory (CD45RO+) T cells sorted from blood. In DNA form, the CDR3 reads TGCAGTGCAATTAGGCCCCCCGCAGATACGCAGTATTTT. Protein product: CSAIRPPADTQYF.